The 13 T cell receptor beta chains in this list originate from one sample, sequenced in a study of shared clonotypes between healthy human individuals. Libraries were prepared by immunoSEQ multiplex PCR; TCRdb keeps only in-frame clonotypes and omits some of them. This sample has 2,500,000 or so clones, with more than 80% found just once. The sample taken for sequencing was naive CD4+ T cells sorted from blood. Subset indicated: CD45RA+ positively selected. These receptors all stem from a man aged 18 to 35 in good health.

In regard to this clone: Other DNA sequences in the same sample also yield this CDR3. This chain links TRBV6-1 with TRBJ1-1; D is uncertain. Germline CDR1 and CDR2: MNHNS and SASEGT. The CDR3 has 13 residues. V was trimmed by 2 bases and J by 2 bases, leaving 6 bases between them. CDR3 coding DNA: TGTGCCAGCAGTGAACTCGGTAACACTGAAGCTTTCTTT. Translation gives CASSELGNTEAFF.

The chain couples TRBV30 to TRBJ1-6; TRBD1 matches at 7 bases. J gave up 7 bases and V 8 bases, and 11 bases lay outside the gene matches. The CDR3 loop spans 14 amino acids. Germline V gene data show CDR1 as GTSNPN and CDR2 as SVGIG (reference sequence). CDR3 loop: CARRQGGLNSPLHF. The CDR3 region has the DNA TGTGCCCGAAGACAGGGAGGACTGAATTCACCCCTCCACTTT.

This rearrangement joins TRBV6-1 to TRBJ2-1, with a possible D match to TRBD1 (5 bases). Germline V gene lookup returns CDR1 MNHNS and CDR2 SASEGT. The CDR3 runs 14 residues. Trimming shortened V by 10 bases and J by 8 bases, and 21 bases separated the two germline ends. The CDR3 loop reads CATSNQAGLDEQFF. For the CDR3, the DNA is TGTGCCACCTCAAACCAGGCAGGGTTGGATGAGCAGTTCTTC.

This clone occurred once. The V gene is TRBV12-5, the J gene TRBJ2-2; 12 positions agree with TRBD2. The V and J ends lost 4 bases and 6 bases, in that order; junction bases with no gene match: 9. Germline lookup yields CDR1 LGHNT and CDR2 FRNRAP. The CDR3 has 17 residues. The CDR3 DNA reads as TGTGCTAGTGGTTCCAGACTAGCGGGAGAAACAGCCGGGGAGCTGTTTTTT. Translation gives CASGSRLAGETAGELFF.

CDR3 nucleotide sequence: TGTGCCAGCTCCCCTTCGGGAATCAGGAACACCATATATTTT. Its translation is CASSPSGIRNTIYF. The rearrangement links TRBV2 to TRBJ1-3, with D unclear. The germline V and J ends were trimmed by 8 bases and 7 bases, with 18 bases remaining between them. This CDR3 region has 14 residues. CDR1 SNHLY and CDR2 FYNNEI come from the germline V gene.

This clone was seen only once. The CDR3 region has the DNA TGTGCCAGCAGCTTGGGACAGCGATATGGCTACACCTTC. It yields the protein CASSLGQRYGYTF. The rearrangement joins TRBV5-4 to TRBJ1-2; possibly TRBD1 for D (5 bases). Per germline, CDR1 SGHNT and CDR2 YYREEE (reference sequence). V was pared by 0 bases and J by 5 bases, with 8 bases between. CDR3 length: 13 residues.

Points on this clone: Other DNA sequences from this sample encode an identical CDR3 as well. The rearrangement uses TRBV18 and TRBJ2-3; 7 bases are a match to TRBD2. Germline CDR1 and CDR2: KGHSH and LQKENI. The CDR3 has 16 residues. V was pared by 1 base and J by 0 bases, with 4 bases of the junction left unmatched. CDR3 coding DNA: TGTGCCAGCTCACCACTAGCGGGCACTAGCACAGATACGCAGTATTTT. As protein: CASSPLAGTSTDTQYF.

This clone was seen a single time. The gene calls are TRBV28 and TRBJ1-2; D may be TRBD1 (6 bases). The CDR3 loop spans 15 amino acids. The V and J ends lost 5 bases and 4 bases respectively, with 17 bases between them. The germline V gene has CDR1 MDHEN and CDR2 SYDVKM. CDR3 residues: CASSTIGGLLYGYTF. In nucleotides, the CDR3 is TGTGCCAGCAGTACGATCGGGGGGCTCCTCTATGGCTACACCTTC.

This clone has only one observation. J is TRBJ2-5 and V is TRBV6-1; tentatively, D is TRBD2 (7 bases). The CDR3 has 17 amino acids. Germline V gene lookup returns CDR1 MNHNS and CDR2 SASEGT. Trimming pared 4 bases from V and 1 base from J, leaving 19 bases between. CDR3 DNA: TGTGCCAGCAGTGCTCCAGTGGGGGGGGCTCTCCAAGAGACCCAGTACTTC. Translation: CASSAPVGGALQETQYF.

V is TRBV11-1 and J is TRBJ2-7; a weak D match, TRBD1 (6 bases). Germline V lookup: CDR1 SGHAT, CDR2 FQDESV (reference sequence). The ends were cut back, 0 bases at V and 4 bases at J, with 13 bases in the middle. The CDR3 is 15 residues long. The CDR3: CASSLAEGRGYEQYF. In DNA form, the CDR3 reads TGTGCCAGCAGCTTAGCGGAAGGCAGGGGATACGAGCAGTACTTC.

The CDR3 nucleotides are TGTGCTAGTGGTTGGGGTGGCGCCAAAAACATTCAGTACTTC. This codes for CASGWGGAKNIQYF. This chain uses TRBV12-5 with TRBJ2-4; D is unclear. In germline, CDR1 is LGHNT, CDR2 FRNRAP. Trimming stripped 4 bases from V and 1 base from J, with 8 bases between. The CDR3 totals 14 residues.

The DNA of the CDR3 is TGTGCCAGCAGTGGGGCGGGACGAGCGGGAGACTACGAGCAGTACTTC. Amino acid sequence: CASSGAGRAGDYEQYF. The V call is TRBV2, the J call TRBJ2-7, with 8 bases aligning to TRBD2. The CDR3 sequence is 16 residues long. CDR1 and CDR2 from the germline V gene are SNHLY and FYNNEI. With 4 bases clipped from V and 3 bases from J, the junction kept 11 bases outside the gene matches.

The chain links TRBV6-4 to TRBJ1-1, with 9 bases identical to TRBD1. The CDR3 covers 14 residues. Germline V gives CDR1 MRHNA, CDR2 SNTAGT. The V gene end was trimmed by 6 bases and the J gene end by 1 base; junction bases not matched to a gene: 3. The CDR3 coding sequence is TGTGCCAGCAGGAAGGACAGGGGGAACACTGAAGCTTTCTTT. Translated: CASRKDRGNTEAFF.